The 27 T cell receptor beta chains presented below share a single source sample, sequenced in a study of T cells after yellow fever vaccination. TCRdb fed the 5' RACE reads into MiXCR, producing one record per CDR3 protein. The data hold a few hundred thousand distinct CDR3 sequences, with less than 20% observed a single time. Sequencing was performed on PBMCs, taken 4 to 5 days after the first yellow fever vaccination. All receptors come from a young man who received the YFV17D yellow fever vaccine.

This clonotype has a handful of counts. The chain links TRBV20-1 to TRBJ2-1, with TRBD2 as a possible D gene (5 bases). Between the trimmed V and J ends, which lost 6 bases and 0 bases, there was a span of 12 bases. The CDR3 is 14 amino acids. Germline CDR1 and CDR2: DFQATT and SNEGSKA (reference sequence). The CDR3 sequence: CSAGLGSSYNEQFF. The CDR3 nucleotides are TGCAGTGCCGGACTGGGTAGCTCCTACAATGAGCAGTTCTTC.

V usage is TRBV20-1 and J usage is TRBJ2-5; 7 bases line up with TRBD2. The CDR3 has 14 residues. The junction had 11 bases not matched to a gene; V was cut back by 6 bases and J by 4 bases. The germline gives CDR1 DFQATT, CDR2 SNEGSKA (reference sequence). CDR3 in DNA: TGCAGTGCCCGATCGGGGGGAGCGGGAGAGACCCAGTACTTC. Protein product: CSARSGGAGETQYF.

The J gene is TRBJ2-5, the V gene TRBV4-3; no firm D call. V was clipped by 0 bases and J by 13 bases, with 12 bases between them. Germline assignment: CDR1 LGHNA and CDR2 YSLEER. The CDR3 totals 12 residues. The CDR3 DNA reads TGCGCCAGCAGCCAAGATCTGCCTCAAGGGTACTTC. Protein: CASSQDLPQGYF.

This rearrangement joins TRBV6-1 to TRBJ2-3; 7 nucleotides line up with TRBD1. V lost 6 bases to trimming and J lost 6 bases; unmatched junction nucleotides: 9. The germline gives CDR1 MNHNS, CDR2 SASEGT. The CDR3 spans 14 residues. The CDR3 sequence: CASSDRVSSDTQYF. In nucleotides, the CDR3 is TGTGCCAGCAGCGACAGGGTTTCGTCGGATACGCAGTATTTT.

This rearrangement joins TRBV19 to TRBJ1-4, with a tentative D call TRBD1 (5 bases). The germline gives CDR1 LNHDA, CDR2 SQIVND (reference sequence). The V end was cut by 7 bases, the J end by 0 bases, with 15 bases between. The CDR3 totals 16 residues. The CDR3 reads CASKPLVTATNEKLFF. CDR3 DNA: TGTGCCAGTAAACCCCTCGTGACAGCAACTAATGAAAAACTGTTTTTT.

This chain uses TRBV12-3 or TRBV12-4 with TRBJ2-5, with D possibly matching TRBD1 (5 bases). Trimming shortened V by 3 bases and J by 9 bases, and 14 bases separated the two germline ends. The CDR3 runs 13 residues. In nucleotides, the CDR3 is TGTGCCAGCAGTTTGGGGCACCGTGAGCCCCAGTACTTC. This translates into CASSLGHREPQYF.

This sequence joins TRBV6-1 and TRBJ2-2; D is undetermined. CDR1 and CDR2 (germline): MNHNS, SASEGT. Trimming shortened V by 0 bases and J by 8 bases, and 10 bases separated the two germline ends. The CDR3 length is 14 residues. As DNA, the CDR3 is TGTGCCAGCAGTGAAGCGCAAAATGAGGGGGAGCTGTTTTTT. It codes for CASSEAQNEGELFF.

The chain is built from TRBV7-2 and TRBJ1-5; 7 bases align to TRBD1. The CDR3 loop spans 14 amino acids. Germline V lookup: CDR1 SGHTA, CDR2 FQGNSA. V trimming: 4 bases; J trimming: 7 bases; junction bases outside the gene matches: 7. The CDR3 loop is CASSWDRGNQPQHF. The DNA of the CDR3 is TGTGCCAGCAGCTGGGACAGAGGAAACCAGCCCCAGCATTTT.

V and J are TRBV3-1 and TRBJ2-1; D not certain. Germline V gives CDR1 LGHDT, CDR2 YNNKEL (reference sequence). The CDR3 has 16 amino acids. V lost 2 bases and J lost 0, with 11 bases in between. CDR3: CASSQPDASSYNEQFF. In DNA form, the CDR3 reads TGTGCCAGCAGCCAACCGGACGCCAGCTCCTACAATGAGCAGTTCTTC.

This clonotype turned up a few times. The rearrangement uses TRBV3-1 and TRBJ2-7, with unresolved D. Trimming took 0 bases from V and 6 from J, leaving 6 bases between them. The CDR3 loop spans 12 amino acids. Germline V gene sequence: CDR1 LGHDT, CDR2 YNNKEL (reference sequence). The CDR3 sequence: CASSQDKREQYV. In DNA, the CDR3 is TGTGCCAGCAGCCAAGATAAGCGCGAGCAGTACGTC.

V is TRBV11-2 and J is TRBJ2-7; 9 bases are shared with TRBD1. CDR1 and CDR2 (germline): SGHAT, FQNNGV. Unmatched junction bases numbered 16, after V lost 4 bases and J lost 3 bases. The CDR3 spans 18 residues. CDR3 bases: TGTGCCAGCAGCTCCCGGACAGGGGAACGCGGACACTACTACGAGCAGTACTTC. Protein sequence: CASSSRTGERGHYYEQYF.

This clonotype was counted only a few times. The genes are TRBV7-8 and TRBJ2-5; 8 bases align to TRBD2. This CDR3 has 16 amino acids. The junction had 6 bases not matched to a gene; V was cut back by 1 base and J by 2 bases. Looked up from germline, CDR1 is SGHVS and CDR2 is FQNEAQ. In DNA, the CDR3 is TGTGCCAGCAGCTTAGGTAGCGGGGCCTCACAAGAGACCCAGTACTTC. Encoded protein: CASSLGSGASQETQYF.

The chain has TRBV19 and TRBJ2-3, with D perhaps matching TRBD1 or TRBD2 (6 bases each). Germline V CDR1 and CDR2: LNHDA, SQIVND (reference sequence). The V and J ends lost 1 base and 6 bases respectively, with 14 bases between them. The CDR3 is 15 amino acids. The CDR3 region is CASSIARGLADTQYF. DNA of the CDR3: TGTGCCAGTAGTATAGCCAGGGGACTTGCGGATACGCAGTATTTT.

The J gene is TRBJ1-2, the V gene TRBV7-2, with a weak D call TRBD1 (5 bases). V dropped 1 base and J dropped 2 bases, with 11 bases sitting between them. The germline V gene encodes CDR1 SGHTA and CDR2 FQGNSA. The CDR3 is 15 amino acids. This CDR3 reads CASSLGIAGNYGYTF. In nucleotides, the CDR3 is TGTGCCAGCAGCTTAGGAATTGCAGGGAACTATGGCTACACCTTC.

This clonotype turned up a few times. The chain has TRBV24-1 and TRBJ2-2; TRBD1 or TRBD2 may be the D gene (5 bases each). The V end lost 5 bases, the J end lost 6 bases, and 15 bases lay between the germline ends. Germline lookup yields CDR1 KGHDR and CDR2 SFDVKD. This CDR3 region has 15 residues. Here the CDR3 DNA reads TGTGCCACCAGTGCCCGAGGGTACAGGTCCGGGGAGCTGTTTTTT. Its protein is CATSARGYRSGELFF.

The sample holds a few counts of this clonotype. The chain has TRBV7-2 and TRBJ1-4; 7 bases agree with TRBD1. The CDR3 covers 17 residues. V shed 3 bases, J shed 2 bases, and the junction held 9 bases outside the gene matches. Germline V CDR1 and CDR2: SGHTA, FQGNSA. The CDR3 bases are TGTGCCAGCAGCTTTCCGACAGGGATGTCTACTAATGAAAAACTGTTTTTT. It yields the protein CASSFPTGMSTNEKLFF.

This clonotype was seen at least ten times. The V gene is TRBV11-2, the J gene TRBJ2-3; TRBD2 agrees at 10 bases. This CDR3 is 15 amino acids long. CDR1 is SGHAT, CDR2 FQNNGV, per germline. J was trimmed by 0 bases and V by 5 bases; bases with no gene match: 2. DNA of the CDR3: TGTGCCAGCAGCCTACTAGCGGGGAGCACAGATACGCAGTATTTT. This gives the protein CASSLLAGSTDTQYF. The full variable domain, with the rest looked up from reference TRBV11-2 and TRBJ2-3, is EAGVAQSPRYKIIEKRQSVAFWCNPISGHATLYWYQQILGQGPKLLIQFQNNGVVDDSQLPKDRFSAERLKGVDSTLKIQPAKLEDSAVYLCASSLLAGSTDTQYFGPGTRLTVL.

This clonotype has a handful of counts. The chain couples TRBV11-2 to TRBJ1-1; the D gene is possibly TRBD1 (5 bases). In germline, CDR1 is SGHAT, CDR2 FQNNGV. This CDR3 has 14 amino acids. Trimming took off 3 bases at V and 4 bases at J, with 12 bases between the two ends. CDR3 nucleotides: TGTGCCAGCAGCTTCAGGGTTCAGAGCACTGAAGCTTTCTTT. Translating gives CASSFRVQSTEAFF. Filled out from reference TRBV11-2 and TRBJ1-1, the complete variable domain reads EAGVAQSPRYKIIEKRQSVAFWCNPISGHATLYWYQQILGQGPKLLIQFQNNGVVDDSQLPKDRFSAERLKGVDSTLKIQPAKLEDSAVYLCASSFRVQSTEAFFGQGTRLTVV.

The J gene is TRBJ1-6, the V gene TRBV7-9; no clear D gene. Germline assignment: CDR1 SEHNR and CDR2 FQNEAQ (reference sequence). The length of the CDR3 is 13 residues. Between the trimmed V and J ends, which lost 5 bases and 9 bases, there was a span of 11 bases. This chain's CDR3 is CASSPEYGSPLHF. The CDR3 region has the DNA TGTGCCAGCAGCCCAGAGTACGGTTCACCCCTCCACTTT.

V and J are TRBV12-3 or TRBV12-4 and TRBJ2-1; 8 positions match TRBD2. Germline trimming cut 0 bases from V and 9 bases from J; bases unmatched to any gene: 4. The CDR3 contains 14 residues. The CDR3 coding sequence is TGTGCCAGCAGTTTAGCGGGACTAGTCAGTGAGCAGTTCTTC. Amino acid sequence: CASSLAGLVSEQFF.

This sequence joins TRBV7-9 and TRBJ1-6; no reliable D call. Germline V gene lookup returns CDR1 SEHNR and CDR2 FQNEAQ (reference sequence). This CDR3 region has 14 residues. V lost 6 bases and J 7 bases, leaving 13 bases between the germline ends. The CDR3 protein is CASRSSNTNSPLHF. CDR3 in DNA: TGTGCCAGCAGGTCAAGTAATACCAATTCACCCCTCCACTTT.

The chain is built from TRBV19 and TRBJ1-1; 7 nucleotides agree with TRBD1. The CDR3 loop spans 15 amino acids. Germline V gene data show CDR1 as LNHDA and CDR2 as SQIVND (reference sequence). Trimming removed 1 base from V and 1 base from J; junction bases left unmatched: 3. The CDR3 DNA reads TGTGCCAGTAGTATAGTAGGGACAGCGAACACTGAAGCTTTCTTT. This gives the protein CASSIVGTANTEAFF.

The V gene is TRBV5-1, the J gene TRBJ2-2; 11 bases fit TRBD2. V shed 2 bases and J 6 bases; nucleotides not matched to a gene: 3. Germline V gene data show CDR1 as SGHRS and CDR2 as YFSETQ. The length of the CDR3 is 15 residues. The CDR3 DNA is TGCGCCAGCAGCTTACTAGCGGGGGAGGCCGGGGAGCTGTTTTTT. Protein sequence: CASSLLAGEAGELFF.

This chain connects TRBV29-1 to TRBJ1-1; 8 bases map to TRBD1. CDR3 length: 17 residues. The V segment lost 4 bases and the J segment 1 base; nucleotides outside the gene matches: 14. Per the germline V gene, CDR1 is SQVTM and CDR2 is ANQGSEA. CDR3: CSVVWTGIVKWNTEAFF. As DNA, the CDR3 is TGCAGCGTTGTGTGGACAGGGATTGTCAAATGGAACACTGAAGCTTTCTTT.

This clonotype occurred a few times. This sequence joins TRBV27 and TRBJ1-2; maybe TRBD1 (5 bases). The CDR3 is 13 residues long. Between the trimmed V and J ends, which lost 3 bases and 7 bases, there was a span of 12 bases. Germline loops: CDR1 MNHEY, CDR2 SMNVEV (reference sequence). The chain's CDR3 is CASSLRVDTGYTF. Here the CDR3 DNA reads TGTGCCAGCAGTTTGCGGGTGGACACTGGCTACACCTTC.

This clonotype has a handful of counts. V gene TRBV11-2 combines with J gene TRBJ1-5, with D possibly TRBD1 on 6 matching bases. Trimming shortened V by 5 bases and J by 7 bases, and 18 bases separated the two germline ends. Germline V gene sequence: CDR1 SGHAT, CDR2 FQNNGV. The CDR3 extends over 15 amino acids. This chain's CDR3 is CASSQDSVGGQPQHF. In DNA form, the CDR3 reads TGTGCCAGCAGCCAAGACAGCGTCGGGGGCCAGCCCCAGCATTTT.

This clonotype was counted only a few times. The CDR3 DNA follows: TGTGCCAGCAGCTTGGTGGACTCTAAGGTTCTGAGGATCGCCACTGAAGCTTTCTTT. Its translation is CASSLVDSKVLRIATEAFF. The V call is TRBV5-4, the J call TRBJ1-1; the D is unclear. Trimming took off 0 bases at V and 4 bases at J, with 25 bases between the two ends. Per the germline V gene, CDR1 is SGHNT and CDR2 is YYREEE (reference sequence). The CDR3 is 19 amino acids.